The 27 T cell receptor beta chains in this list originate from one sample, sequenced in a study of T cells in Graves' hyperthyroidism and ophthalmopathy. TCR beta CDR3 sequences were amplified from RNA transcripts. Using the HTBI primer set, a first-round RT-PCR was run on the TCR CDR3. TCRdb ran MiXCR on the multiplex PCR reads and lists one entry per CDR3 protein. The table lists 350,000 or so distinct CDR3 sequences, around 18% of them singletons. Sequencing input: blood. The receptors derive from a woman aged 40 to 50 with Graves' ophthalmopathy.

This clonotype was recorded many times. CDR3 protein: CASSLLDRVGSTGELFF. The CDR3 DNA sequence: TGTGCCAGCAGTTTATTAGACCGGGTAGGATCCACCGGGGAGCTGTTTTTT. The rearrangement links TRBV28 to TRBJ2-2; D remains unclear. The CDR3 is made up of 17 amino acids. Germline loops: CDR1 MDHEN, CDR2 SYDVKM. Trimming removed 1 base from V and 4 bases from J, with 16 bases in between.

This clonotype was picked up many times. The chain's CDR3 is CSAQGGLNQPQHF. CDR3 coding DNA: TGCAGTGCACAGGGGGGACTCAATCAGCCCCAGCATTTT. The rearrangement joins TRBV20-1 to TRBJ1-5, with 8 bases lining up with TRBD1. CDR3 length: 13 residues. V shed 6 bases and J 3 bases; nucleotides not matched to a gene: 4. From germline, CDR1 is DFQATT and CDR2 SNEGSKA (reference sequence).

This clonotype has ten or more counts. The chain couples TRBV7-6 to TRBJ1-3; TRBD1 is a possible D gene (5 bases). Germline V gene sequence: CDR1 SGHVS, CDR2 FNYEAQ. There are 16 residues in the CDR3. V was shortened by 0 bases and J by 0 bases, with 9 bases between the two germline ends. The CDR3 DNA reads TGTGCCAGCAGCTTAGCTGGGACGGACTCTGGAAACACCATATATTTT. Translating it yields CASSLAGTDSGNTIYF.

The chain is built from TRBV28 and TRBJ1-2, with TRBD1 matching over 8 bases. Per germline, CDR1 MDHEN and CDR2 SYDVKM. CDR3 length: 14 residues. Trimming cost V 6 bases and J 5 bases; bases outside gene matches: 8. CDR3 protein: CASSERTGRYGYTF. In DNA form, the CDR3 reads TGTGCCAGCAGCGAGAGGACAGGGCGATATGGCTACACCTTC.

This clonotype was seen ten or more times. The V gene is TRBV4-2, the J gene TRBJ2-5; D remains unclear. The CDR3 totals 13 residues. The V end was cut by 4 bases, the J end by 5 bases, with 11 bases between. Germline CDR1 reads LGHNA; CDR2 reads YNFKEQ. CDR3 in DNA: TGTGCCAGCAGCCCTTCATATGGGGAGACCCAGTACTTC. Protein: CASSPSYGETQYF.

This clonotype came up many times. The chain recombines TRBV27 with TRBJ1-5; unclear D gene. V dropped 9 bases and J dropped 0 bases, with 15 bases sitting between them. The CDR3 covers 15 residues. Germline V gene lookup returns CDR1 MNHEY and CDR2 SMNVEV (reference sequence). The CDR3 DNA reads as TGTGCCAGTGCATCCCTGGGGAGTAGCAATCAGCCCCAGCATTTT. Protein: CASASLGSSNQPQHF.

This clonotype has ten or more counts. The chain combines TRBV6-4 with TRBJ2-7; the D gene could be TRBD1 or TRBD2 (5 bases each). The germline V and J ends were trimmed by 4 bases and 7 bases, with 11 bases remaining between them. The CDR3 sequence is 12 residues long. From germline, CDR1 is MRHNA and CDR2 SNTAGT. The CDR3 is CASSGPGGEQYF. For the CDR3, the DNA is TGTGCCAGCAGTGGCCCTGGGGGAGAGCAGTACTTC.

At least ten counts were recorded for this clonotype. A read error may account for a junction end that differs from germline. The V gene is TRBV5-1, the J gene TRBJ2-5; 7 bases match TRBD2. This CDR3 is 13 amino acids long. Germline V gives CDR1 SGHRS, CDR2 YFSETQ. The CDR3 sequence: CASSLGGGETQYF. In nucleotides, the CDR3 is TGTGCCAGCAGCCTCGGCGGGGGAGAGACCCAGTACTTC.

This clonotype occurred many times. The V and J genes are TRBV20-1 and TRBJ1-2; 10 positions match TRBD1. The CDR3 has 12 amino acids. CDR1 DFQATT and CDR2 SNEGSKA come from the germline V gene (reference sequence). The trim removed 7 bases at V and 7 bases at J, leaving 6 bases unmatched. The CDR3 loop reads CSVRTGGVGYTF. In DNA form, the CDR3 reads TGCAGTGTTAGGACAGGGGGAGTTGGCTACACCTTC.

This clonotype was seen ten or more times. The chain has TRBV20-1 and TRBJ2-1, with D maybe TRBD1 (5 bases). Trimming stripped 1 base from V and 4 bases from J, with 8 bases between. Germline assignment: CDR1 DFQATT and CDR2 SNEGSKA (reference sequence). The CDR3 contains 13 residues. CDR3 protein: CSARGQGYNEQFF. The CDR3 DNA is TGCAGTGCTAGAGGCCAGGGTTACAATGAGCAGTTCTTC.

DNA for the CDR3: TGTGCCAGCAGATTCCATTGGGGGACAGCGTTGGAGCAGTACTTC. It translates to CASRFHWGTALEQYF. The chain employs TRBV7-2 and TRBJ2-7; 7 nucleotides line up with TRBD1. Germline CDR1 SGHTA, CDR2 FQGNSA. V shed 6 bases and J 7 bases; nucleotides not matched to a gene: 15. This CDR3 is 15 amino acids long.

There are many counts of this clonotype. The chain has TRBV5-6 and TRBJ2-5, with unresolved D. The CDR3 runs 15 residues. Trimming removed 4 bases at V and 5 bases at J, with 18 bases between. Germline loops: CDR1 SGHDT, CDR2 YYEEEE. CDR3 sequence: CASSAGPGRIETQYF. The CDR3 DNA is TGTGCCAGCAGCGCCGGACCCGGTCGGATCGAGACCCAGTACTTC.

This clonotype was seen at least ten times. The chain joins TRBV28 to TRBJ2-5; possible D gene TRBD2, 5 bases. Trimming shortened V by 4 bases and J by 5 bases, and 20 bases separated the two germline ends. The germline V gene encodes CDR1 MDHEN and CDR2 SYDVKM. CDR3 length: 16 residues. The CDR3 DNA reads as TGTGCCAGCAGTTATCCGGGGTCGCCTCAAGGGGAGACCCAGTACTTC. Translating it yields CASSYPGSPQGETQYF.

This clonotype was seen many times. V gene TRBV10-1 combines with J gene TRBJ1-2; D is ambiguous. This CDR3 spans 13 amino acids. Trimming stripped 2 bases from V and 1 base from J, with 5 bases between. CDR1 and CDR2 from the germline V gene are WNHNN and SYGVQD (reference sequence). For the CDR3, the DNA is TGCGCCAGCAGTGAGGGGAGTAACTATGGCTACACCTTC. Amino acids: CASSEGSNYGYTF.

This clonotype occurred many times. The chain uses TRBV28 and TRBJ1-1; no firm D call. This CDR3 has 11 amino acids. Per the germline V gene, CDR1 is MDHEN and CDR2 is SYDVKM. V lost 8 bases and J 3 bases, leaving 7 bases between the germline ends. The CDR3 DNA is TGTGCCAGCGAGGAGGACACTGAAGCTTTCTTT. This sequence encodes CASEEDTEAFF.

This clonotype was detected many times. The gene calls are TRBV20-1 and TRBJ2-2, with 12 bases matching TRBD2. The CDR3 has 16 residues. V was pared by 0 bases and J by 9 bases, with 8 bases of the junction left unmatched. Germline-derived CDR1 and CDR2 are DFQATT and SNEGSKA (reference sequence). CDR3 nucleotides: TGCAGTGCTAGAGATCTTAGGACTAGCGGGAATCGGGAGCTGTTTTTT. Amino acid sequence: CSARDLRTSGNRELFF.

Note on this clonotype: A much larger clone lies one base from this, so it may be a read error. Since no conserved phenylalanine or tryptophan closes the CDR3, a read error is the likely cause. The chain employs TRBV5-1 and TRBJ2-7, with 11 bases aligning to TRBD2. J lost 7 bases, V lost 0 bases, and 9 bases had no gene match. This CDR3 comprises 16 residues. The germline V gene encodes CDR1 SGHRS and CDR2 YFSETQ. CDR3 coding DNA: TGCGCCAGCAGCTTGGTAACTAGCGGGGGTTTGGGTGAGCAGTACTCC. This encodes CASSLVTSGGLGEQYS.

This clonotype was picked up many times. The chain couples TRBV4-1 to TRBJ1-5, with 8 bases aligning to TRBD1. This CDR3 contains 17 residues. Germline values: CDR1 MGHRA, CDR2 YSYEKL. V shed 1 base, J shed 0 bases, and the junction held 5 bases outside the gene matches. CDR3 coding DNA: TGCGCCAGCAGCCAAGGGATACAGGGGGGTAGCAATCAGCCCCAGCATTTT. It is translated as CASSQGIQGGSNQPQHF.

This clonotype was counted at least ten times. The chain's CDR3 is CASSGTGTSYEQYF. The CDR3 DNA sequence: TGTGCCAGCAGCGGGACAGGGACATCCTACGAGCAGTACTTC. The genes are TRBV11-2 and TRBJ2-7, with 9 bases matching TRBD1. Per the germline V gene, CDR1 is SGHAT and CDR2 is FQNNGV. V was pared by 5 bases and J by 1 base, with 3 bases of the junction left unmatched. The CDR3 spans 14 residues.

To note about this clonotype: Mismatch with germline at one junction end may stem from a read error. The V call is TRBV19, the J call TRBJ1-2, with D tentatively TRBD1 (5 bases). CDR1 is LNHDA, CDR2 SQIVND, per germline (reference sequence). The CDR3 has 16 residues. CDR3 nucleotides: TGTGCCAGTAGTGGATCCGGGATAGGGGAATGGAATGGCTACAGCTTC. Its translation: CASSGSGIGEWNGYSF.

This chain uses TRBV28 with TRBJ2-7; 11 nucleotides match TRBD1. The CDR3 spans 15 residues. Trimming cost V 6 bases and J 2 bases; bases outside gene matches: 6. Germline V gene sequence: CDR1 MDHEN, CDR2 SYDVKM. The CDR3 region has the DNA TGTGCCAGCAGCCGGACAGGGGGCGATGCCTACGAGCAGTACTTC. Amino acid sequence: CASSRTGGDAYEQYF. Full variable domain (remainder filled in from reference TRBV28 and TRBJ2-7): DVKVTQSSRYLVKRTGEKVFLECVQDMDHENMFWYRQDPGLGLRLIYFSYDVKMKEKGDIPEGYSVSREKKERFSLILESASTNQTSMYLCASSRTGGDAYEQYFGPGTRLTVT.

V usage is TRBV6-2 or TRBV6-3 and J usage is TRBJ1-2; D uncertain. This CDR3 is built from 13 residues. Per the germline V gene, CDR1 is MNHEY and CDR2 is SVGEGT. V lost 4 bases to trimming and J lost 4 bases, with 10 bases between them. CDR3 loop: CASSFDGLYGYTF. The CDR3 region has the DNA TGTGCCAGCAGTTTCGACGGCCTCTATGGCTACACCTTC.

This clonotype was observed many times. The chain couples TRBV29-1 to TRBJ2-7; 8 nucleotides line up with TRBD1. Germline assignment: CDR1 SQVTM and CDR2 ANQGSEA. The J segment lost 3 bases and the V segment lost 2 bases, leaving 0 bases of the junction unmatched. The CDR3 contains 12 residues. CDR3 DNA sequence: TGCAGCGTTGAAACAGGGGGCTACGAGCAGTACTTC. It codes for CSVETGGYEQYF.

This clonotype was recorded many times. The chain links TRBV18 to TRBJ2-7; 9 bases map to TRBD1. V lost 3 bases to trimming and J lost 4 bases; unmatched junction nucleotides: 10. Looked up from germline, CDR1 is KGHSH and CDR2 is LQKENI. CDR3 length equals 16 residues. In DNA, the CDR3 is TGTGCCAGCTCACCTACAGGGGGCGACCGGTCGTACGAGCAGTACTTC. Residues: CASSPTGGDRSYEQYF.

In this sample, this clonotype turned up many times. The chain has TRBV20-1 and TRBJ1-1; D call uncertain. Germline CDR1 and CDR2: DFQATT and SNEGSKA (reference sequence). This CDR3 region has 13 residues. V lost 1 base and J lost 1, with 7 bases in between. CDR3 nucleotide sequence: TGCAGTGCTAGAGTGGTTTGGAACACTGAAGCTTTCTTT. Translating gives CSARVVWNTEAFF.

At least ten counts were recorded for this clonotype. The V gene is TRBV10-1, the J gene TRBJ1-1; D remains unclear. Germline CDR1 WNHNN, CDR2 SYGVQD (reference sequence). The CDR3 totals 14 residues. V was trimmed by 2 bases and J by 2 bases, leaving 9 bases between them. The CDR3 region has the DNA TGCGCCAGCAGTGAGAGACCGAAAAACACTGAAGCTTTCTTT. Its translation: CASSERPKNTEAFF.

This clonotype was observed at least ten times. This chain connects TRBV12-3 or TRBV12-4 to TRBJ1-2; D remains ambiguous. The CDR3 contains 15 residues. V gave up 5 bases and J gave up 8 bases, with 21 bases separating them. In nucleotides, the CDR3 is TGTGCCAGCAGTCATGACAAATTCCGCAAAAAAGGCTACACCTTC. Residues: CASSHDKFRKKGYTF.